This T cell receptor (beta chain) is drawn from a study of CD8+ T cells in alopecia areata. RNA extraction and reverse transcription yielded cDNA as sequencing template. Assay used: immunoSEQ multiplex PCR; TCRdb lists only in-frame clones, some missing. Of more than 95,000 clones in the sample, roughly 50% were seen once. General study results and limits: Patients displayed less clarity in TCR sharing than mice, a finding possibly related to HLA. Normal skin contains resident alphabeta T cells, and these are also sequenced in scalp samples. Clonality in lesional scalp, especially alopecia totalis/universalis, exceeded that of normal scalp.

V was pared by 3 bases and J by 13 bases, with 13 bases between. Germline loops: CDR1 MGHDK, CDR2 SYGVNS. The CDR3 is made up of 12 amino acids. On this clone itself: What it recognizes is unknown.

Peripheral blood and lesional scalp punch biopsies came from alopecia areata patients. This receptor was obtained from a human donor with alopecia areata. The material sequenced was NKG2D-low CD8+ T cells sorted from blood. This chain links TRBV25-1 with TRBJ1-5; no clear D. Here the CDR3 reads CASSDGIGQQHF. DNA of the CDR3: TGTGCCAGCAGTGATGGAATCGGGCAACAGCATTTT. Filled out from reference TRBV25-1 and TRBJ1-5, the complete variable domain reads EADIYQTPRYLVIGTGKKITLECSQTMGHDKMYWYQQDPGMELHLIHYSYGVNSTEKGDLSSESTVSRIRTEHFPLTLESARPSHTSQYLCASSDGIGQQHFGDGTRLSIL.